The 11 T cell receptor beta chains below come from one sample, sequenced in a study of T cells in Graves' hyperthyroidism and ophthalmopathy (dated by TCRdb to about 2019). The protocol used for the library was multiplex PCR. The sequencer was an Illumina HiSeq 2000. TCR beta CDR3 regions were amplified from RNA transcripts. A first-round RT-PCR of the TCR CDR3 used the HTBI primer set with the Qiagen OneStep RT-PCR kit. TCRdb redid the processing of the public reads, applying fastp at Q25 and MiXCR, and retained in-frame beta chains. A single entry per CDR3 protein holds the most common genes and DNA from its merged rows. The sample data list some 360,000 distinct CDR3 sequences, and roughly 18% of these were observed just once. The ten largest clones take up roughly 16% of the sample. Input material: blood. The receptor set was obtained from a woman aged 40 to 50 with Graves' ophthalmopathy.

Many counts were recorded for this clonotype. The DNA for the CDR3 is TGTGCCAGCAGTTATGATAGGGGCGACGAGCAGTACTTC. Translation gives CASSYDRGDEQYF. The chain links TRBV28 to TRBJ2-7; possibly TRBD1 for D (5 bases). V was shortened by 4 bases and J by 5 bases, with 12 bases between the two germline ends. CDR3 length equals 13 residues. CDR1 and CDR2 (germline): MDHEN, SYDVKM. Full variable domain (outside the CDR3, taken from reference TRBV28 and TRBJ2-7): DVKVTQSSRYLVKRTGEKVFLECVQDMDHENMFWYRQDPGLGLRLIYFSYDVKMKEKGDIPEGYSVSREKKERFSLILESASTNQTSMYLCASSYDRGDEQYFGPGTRLTVT.

This clonotype occurred many times. The junction shows a germline mismatch at one end, possibly a read error. The chain couples TRBV5-1 to TRBJ2-2; the D is unclear. The CDR3 runs 11 residues. Germline CDR1 reads SGHRS; CDR2 reads YFSETQ. CDR3 loop: CASRNTGELFF. CDR3 in DNA: TGTGCCAGCAGGAACACCGGGGAGCTGTTTTTT.

This clonotype appeared many times. J is TRBJ2-2 and V is TRBV20-1; 12 bases align to TRBD2. This CDR3 has 16 amino acids. Unmatched junction bases numbered 3, after V lost 1 base and J lost 3 bases. Germline V gene data show CDR1 as DFQATT and CDR2 as SNEGSKA (reference sequence). The CDR3 nucleotides are TGCAGTGCTAGAGTGGCTAGCGGGAGGGACACCGGGGAGCTGTTTTTT. Protein: CSARVASGRDTGELFF.

This clonotype came up many times. The chain combines TRBV2 with TRBJ1-5, with 7 positions matching TRBD1. V shed 3 bases and J 5 bases; nucleotides not matched to a gene: 7. The CDR3 extends over 15 amino acids. Germline loops: CDR1 SNHLY, CDR2 FYNNEI. The CDR3 DNA follows: TGTGCCAGCAGTGATGGAGTGACAGGGTATCAGCCCCAGCATTTT. This gives the protein CASSDGVTGYQPQHF.

This clonotype was counted at least ten times. The V gene is TRBV25-1, the J gene TRBJ2-2; D is possibly TRBD1 (5 bases). This CDR3 comprises 14 residues. Trimming removed 3 bases at V and 5 bases at J, with 10 bases between. CDR1 MGHDK and CDR2 SYGVNS come from the germline V gene. CDR3 sequence reads: CASSEQQETGELFF. CDR3 DNA sequence: TGTGCCAGCAGTGAGCAACAGGAGACCGGGGAGCTGTTTTTT. The variable domain in full, completed from reference TRBV25-1 and TRBJ2-2, reads EADIYQTPRYLVIGTGKKITLECSQTMGHDKMYWYQQDPGMELHLIHYSYGVNSTEKGDLSSESTVSRIRTEHFPLTLESARPSHTSQYLCASSEQQETGELFFGEGSRLTVL.

This clonotype was seen at least ten times. This chain joins TRBV12-3 or TRBV12-4 and TRBJ2-1, with TRBD2 matching over 13 bases. The CDR3 runs 16 residues. V was clipped by 5 bases and J by 3 bases; unmatched bases: 4. The CDR3 spells CASSPGLAGVYNEQFF. CDR3 DNA: TGTGCCAGCAGTCCTGGACTAGCGGGAGTCTACAATGAGCAGTTCTTC.

This clonotype has a count of ten or more. The rearrangement joins TRBV3-1 to TRBJ2-7; tentative D call: TRBD2 (5 bases). Germline V gene lookup returns CDR1 LGHDT and CDR2 YNNKEL (reference sequence). The CDR3 totals 15 residues. V was trimmed by 6 bases and J by 3 bases, leaving 18 bases between them. DNA of the CDR3: TGTGCCAGCAGTCCCGGGATAGGCCCTATCTACGAGCAGTACTTC. This sequence encodes CASSPGIGPIYEQYF.

This chain links TRBV6-2 or TRBV6-3 with TRBJ1-1; D is perhaps TRBD1 (6 bases). V gave up 8 bases and J gave up 0 bases, with 28 bases separating them. The CDR3 is 19 amino acids. Germline V gene sequence: CDR1 MNHEY, CDR2 SVGEGT. CDR3 loop: CASRPGFPLLQGLNTEAFF. CDR3 nucleotide sequence: TGTGCCAGCCGCCCGGGTTTCCCCCTCTTACAGGGCCTGAACACTGAAGCTTTCTTT.

Ten or more counts support this clonotype. This chain joins TRBV6-2 or TRBV6-3 and TRBJ2-7, with 12 bases fitting TRBD2. Germline V gene data show CDR1 as MNHEY and CDR2 as SVGEGT. CDR3 length: 13 amino acids. Trimming removed 7 bases from V and 4 bases from J; junction bases left unmatched: 2. The CDR3, as DNA: TGTGCCAGCAAGACTAGCGGGAGTTACGAGCAGTACTTC. This gives the protein CASKTSGSYEQYF.

This clonotype showed up just a few times. This rearrangement joins TRBV6-1 to TRBJ2-7, with 7 nucleotides matching TRBD1. CDR3 length: 14 residues. The V and J ends lost 6 bases and 6 bases, in that order; junction bases with no gene match: 11. Looked up from germline, CDR1 is MNHNS and CDR2 is SASEGT. The CDR3 coding sequence is TGTGCCAGCAGCGATAGTACAGGGGACGGCGAGCAGTACTTC. Translating it yields CASSDSTGDGEQYF.

This clonotype came up many times. V gene TRBV12-3 or TRBV12-4 combines with J gene TRBJ1-2; D gene ambiguous. Trimming removed 6 bases at V and 6 bases at J, with 14 bases between. The CDR3 extends over 13 amino acids. The CDR3 reads CASSLGNTDGYTF. CDR3 nucleotides: TGTGCCAGCAGCTTGGGTAATACGGATGGCTACACCTTC.